The 13 T cell receptor beta chains below all came from one sample that was sequenced in a study of cytomegalovirus exposure and HLA in healthy donors. The PCR had 60 Vbeta and 13 Jbeta primers. Sequencing used immunoSEQ multiplex PCR; TCRdb keeps in-frame clones, though not all of them. Of 130,000 or so clones listed, over 70% are singletons. Sequenced sample: PBMCs. The origin of the receptors is a woman in her 40s in good health and CMV-seropositive.

The rearrangement joins TRBV4-3 to TRBJ2-7; D unresolved. Germline V gene data show CDR1 as LGHNA and CDR2 as YSLEER. Deletions cut 4 bases from V and 0 bases from J, with 10 bases between. This CDR3 comprises 14 residues. This CDR3 is CASSRIQFSYEQYF. Written as DNA, the CDR3 is TGCGCCAGCAGCCGGATACAGTTCTCCTACGAGCAGTACTTC.

The chain uses TRBV30 and TRBJ2-3; 13 positions agree with TRBD2. Trimming cost V 7 bases and J 3 bases; bases outside gene matches: 7. The CDR3 extends over 15 amino acids. CDR1 GTSNPN and CDR2 SVGIG come from the germline V gene (reference sequence). The CDR3 is CAFTTSGGHTDTQYF. As DNA, the CDR3 is TGTGCCTTTACGACTAGCGGGGGGCATACAGATACGCAGTATTTT.

DNA of the CDR3: TGTGCCAGCAGTCCCCCCCCGGGGGGTGGCTACACCTTC. Protein: CASSPPPGGGYTF. The chain combines TRBV28 with TRBJ1-2; D might be TRBD1 (5 bases). Per germline, CDR1 MDHEN and CDR2 SYDVKM. The CDR3 is 13 amino acids. Trimming left V 5 bases short and J 7 bases short, with 14 bases between.

This chain links TRBV28 with TRBJ1-3; 8 bases match TRBD1. The V segment lost 7 bases and the J segment 2 bases; nucleotides outside the gene matches: 4. The CDR3 sequence is 14 residues long. Germline V gene lookup returns CDR1 MDHEN and CDR2 SYDVKM. The chain's CDR3 is CASIKQGAGNTIYF. CDR3 bases: TGTGCCAGCATTAAACAGGGGGCTGGAAACACCATATATTTT.

This clone was observed a single time. This rearrangement joins TRBV5-1 to TRBJ2-7; tentatively, D is TRBD1 (5 bases). V was clipped by 0 bases and J by 3 bases, with 7 bases between them. The CDR3 extends over 13 amino acids. Germline CDR1 SGHRS, CDR2 YFSETQ. CDR3 residues: CASSLGQSYEQYF. The CDR3 DNA follows: TGCGCCAGCAGCTTGGGACAGAGCTACGAGCAGTACTTC.

The chain employs TRBV5-1 and TRBJ2-5, with 11 bases that match TRBD2. V shed 4 bases, J shed 4 bases, and the junction held 9 bases outside the gene matches. CDR1 is SGHRS and CDR2 is YFSETQ in the germline V gene. This CDR3 has 16 residues. The CDR3: CASSRIAGGPGETQYF. The CDR3 DNA reads as TGCGCCAGCAGCCGAATAGCGGGGGGGCCGGGAGAGACCCAGTACTTC.

This clone was observed a single time. The chain carries TRBV18 and TRBJ2-1; a weak D match, TRBD1 (5 bases). The ends were cut back, 0 bases at V and 9 bases at J, with 12 bases in the middle. The CDR3 length is 14 residues. Germline CDR1 and CDR2: KGHSH and LQKENI. The CDR3 DNA is TGTGCCAGCTCACCACCGGCCAGGGTGGGTGAGCAGTTCTTC. Protein: CASSPPARVGEQFF.

This sequence joins TRBV27 and TRBJ2-7; 12 positions agree with TRBD1. CDR1 and CDR2 from the germline V gene are MNHEY and SMNVEV (reference sequence). Losses at the gene ends were 5 bases for V and 3 bases for J; bases not matched to a gene: 2. This CDR3 is 14 amino acids long. The CDR3: CASSRDRGRYEQYF. Written as DNA, the CDR3 is TGTGCCAGCAGTCGGGACAGGGGGCGCTACGAGCAGTACTTC.

This rearrangement joins TRBV11-1 to TRBJ1-1, with D possibly matching TRBD1 (5 bases). The CDR3 extends over 14 amino acids. CDR1 is SGHAT, CDR2 FQDESV, per germline (reference sequence). The germline V and J ends were trimmed by 5 bases and 1 base, with 11 bases remaining between them. CDR3 region: CASSAGTPNTEAFF. In DNA, the CDR3 is TGTGCCAGCAGCGCCGGGACTCCGAACACTGAAGCTTTCTTT.

The chain uses TRBV7-8 and TRBJ2-1; TRBD2 might be the D (5 bases). Germline assignment: CDR1 SGHVS and CDR2 FQNEAQ. CDR3 length: 15 amino acids. V was trimmed by 3 bases and J by 1 base, leaving 10 bases between them. The CDR3 region has the DNA TGTGCCAGCAGCTTGAGGGCCACATCCTACAATGAGCAGTTCTTC. Its protein is CASSLRATSYNEQFF.

This chain joins TRBV10-3 and TRBJ1-6; TRBD1 matches 12 bases. Losses at the gene ends were 0 bases for V and 13 bases for J; bases not matched to a gene: 7. Germline lookup yields CDR1 ENHRY and CDR2 SYGVKD. The CDR3 totals 16 residues. Written as DNA, the CDR3 is TGTGCCATCAGTGAGTCCTCCGGGACAGGGGGCTCTCCCCTCCACTTT. Protein sequence: CAISESSGTGGSPLHF.

The CDR3 region is CASSYSGTGLYEQYF. The CDR3 DNA reads as TGTGCCAGCAGTTACTCCGGGACAGGGCTCTACGAGCAGTACTTC. The chain is built from TRBV6-5 and TRBJ2-7, with 9 bases identical to TRBD1. The CDR3 runs to 15 residues. J gave up 3 bases and V 0 bases, and 3 bases lay outside the gene matches. The germline gives CDR1 MNHEY, CDR2 SVGAGI.

The chain is built from TRBV7-2 and TRBJ2-5, with 9 bases aligning to TRBD2. This CDR3 region has 14 residues. The germline CDR1 and CDR2 sequences are SGHTA and FQGNSA. With V trimmed by 3 bases and J by 4 bases, 3 bases remained unmatched. The CDR3 loop is CASSFRTSAETQYF. The CDR3 DNA follows: TGTGCCAGCAGCTTTAGGACTAGCGCAGAGACCCAGTACTTC. Supplemented by reference TRBV7-2 and TRBJ2-5, the full variable domain reads GAGVSQSPSNKVTEKGKDVELRCDPISGHTALYWYRQSLGQGLEFLIYFQGNSAPDKSGLPSDRFSAERTGGSVSTLTIQRTQQEDSAVYLCASSFRTSAETQYFGPGTRLLVL.